The rows below give T cell receptor beta chains drawn from one sample of a study of OX40 agonist ivuxolimab in advanced cancers. The table came from immunoSEQ multiplex PCR; TCRdb's copy has only in-frame clones and leaves some out. Among approximately 77,000 clones listed, about 93% were seen once. The sample in question was CD4+ or CD8+ T cells sorted from blood, obtained in a trial of the OX40 agonist ivuxolimab. These receptor sequences come from an adult with an advanced solid tumor such as melanoma, head and neck, liver or kidney cancer. Each CDR3 is given with its conserved first and last residue. The order of the fields is CDR3 length, D gene, clone size, J gene, V gene, CDR3 DNA, CDR3 protein. A D gene is named only where the DNA matches it firmly. The listing skips clone size in some rows; elsewhere it reads once, few, many or a size class.

13,NA,NA,TRBJ1-6,TRBV30,TGTGCCTGGAGGGGTTCTCTTAATTCACCCCTCCACTTT,CAWRGSLNSPLHF
12,NA,NA,TRBJ2-7,TRBV19,TGTGCCAGTAGTATTAGGGGGGACGAGCAGTACTTC,CASSIRGDEQYF
12,NA,NA,TRBJ2-7,TRBV10-3,TGTGCCATCAGTGAGTCGGTCTACGAGCAGTACTTC,CAISESVYEQYF
16,NA,NA,TRBJ2-4,TRBV27,TGTGCCAGCAGCACCCGGGGGGCTGGGGCCAAAAACATTCAGTACTTC,CASSTRGAGAKNIQYF
15,NA,once,TRBJ1-5,TRBV28,TGTGCCAGCAGTCCCACAGGGCACCGGCTCCAGCCCCAGCATTTT,CASSPTGHRLQPQHF
16,TRBD1,NA,TRBJ2-5,TRBV2,TGTGCCAGCAGTGAATGGGGACAGGGTTCTTATGAGACCCAGTACTTC,CASSEWGQGSYETQYF
18,NA,NA,TRBJ2-6,TRBV12-5,TGTGCTAGTGGTGGCGTAGCTGCAGGACAAAGTCGGGCCAACGTCCTGACTTTC,CASGGVAAGQSRANVLTF
15,TRBD1,NA,TRBJ1-1,TRBV10-3,TGTGCCATCAGTAGACAGGGGTCATTGAACACTGAAGCTTTCTTT,CAISRQGSLNTEAFF
16,NA,NA,TRBJ2-3,TRBV7-9,TGTGCCAGCAGCGCCCGCGCTGCTTTAGCCTCAGATACGCAGTATTTT,CASSARAALASDTQYF
15,NA,once,TRBJ2-5,TRBV18,TGTGCCAGCTCACCCGGCAGGCTTTCGCAAGAGACCCAGTACTTC,CASSPGRLSQETQYF